This T cell receptor beta chain was profiled in a study of spatial heterogeneity in lung cancer. Study overall: The 55 to 90 donors had untreated early-stage non-small cell lung cancer. PBMC collected at follow-up were sequenced when available, a median of roughly two years after resection. As counted in raw reads, each unique TCR and UMI combination appeared more than ten times on average.

The time point: blood at routine non-recurrence follow-up after resection. Unsorted samples of tumor, nontumor lung or frozen PBMC had their whole RNA sequenced. Trimming stripped 5 bases from V and 3 bases from J, with 6 bases between. The CDR3 extends over 12 amino acids. Germline V gives CDR1 SEHNR, CDR2 FQNEAQ (reference sequence). This clonotype was found many times. Via MiXCR, TCRdb re-called the 5' RACE reads, giving one row per CDR3 protein. The profile shows about 47,000 distinct CDR3 sequences, more than 6.5% of them singletons. V gene TRBV7-9 combines with J gene TRBJ2-3; no clear D gene. The receptor comes from a female donor with early-stage non-small cell lung cancer. The sample here was PBMCs, taken at follow-up. The DNA of the CDR3 is TGTGCCAGCAGCCTACTAACAGATACGCAGTATTTT. Translation gives CASSLLTDTQYF.